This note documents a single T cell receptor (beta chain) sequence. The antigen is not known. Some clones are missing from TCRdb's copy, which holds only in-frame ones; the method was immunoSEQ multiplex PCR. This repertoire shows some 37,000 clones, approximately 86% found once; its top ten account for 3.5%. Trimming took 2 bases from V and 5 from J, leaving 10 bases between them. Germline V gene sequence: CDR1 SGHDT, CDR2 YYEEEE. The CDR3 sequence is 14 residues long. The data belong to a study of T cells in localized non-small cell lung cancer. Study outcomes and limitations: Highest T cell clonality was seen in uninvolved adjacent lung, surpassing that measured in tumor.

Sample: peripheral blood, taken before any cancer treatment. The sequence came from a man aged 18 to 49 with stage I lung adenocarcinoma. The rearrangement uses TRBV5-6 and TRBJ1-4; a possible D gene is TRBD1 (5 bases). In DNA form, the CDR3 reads TGTGCCAGCAGCTTTGTGGGACCCAATGAAAAACTGTTTTTT. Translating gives CASSFVGPNEKLFF.